Following are 14 T cell receptor beta chains from one sample sequenced in a study of T-cell memory formation after mild COVID-19. TCRdb recomputed calls from the 5' RACE reads with MiXCR, one row per CDR3 protein. The sample lists about 320,000 distinct CDR3 sequences; around an eighth were seen once. Material for sequencing was PBMCs or a T cell subset sorted from them (not recorded which). All receptors derive from a man between 18 and 29 years old who had mild COVID-19 (a few samples of this study predate the infection). Cell type and time point are not known.

This clonotype was counted between two and nine times. This chain uses TRBV5-1 with TRBJ1-1, with TRBD1 identical over 8 bases. The trim removed 4 bases at V and 6 bases at J, leaving 5 bases unmatched. There are 13 residues in the CDR3. Germline V CDR1 and CDR2: SGHRS, YFSETQ. The CDR3 coding sequence is TGCGCCAGCAGCCCAGGGGGCAGGCCTGAAGCTTTCTTT. This sequence encodes CASSPGGRPEAFF.

The chain joins TRBV19 to TRBJ1-5; D gene unclear. V was shortened by 3 bases and J by 4 bases, with 4 bases between the two germline ends. Germline CDR1 reads LNHDA; CDR2 reads SQIVND (reference sequence). The CDR3 runs to 12 residues. CDR3 in amino acids: CASSMGNQPQHF. As DNA, the CDR3 is TGTGCCAGTAGTATGGGAAATCAGCCCCAGCATTTT.

This clonotype appeared many times. The chain employs TRBV5-1 and TRBJ2-7, with D possibly matching TRBD1 (5 bases). The CDR3 length is 13 residues. Germline assignment: CDR1 SGHRS and CDR2 YFSETQ. Trimming stripped 5 bases from V and 0 bases from J, with 9 bases between. CDR3 protein: CASRGASSYEQYF. CDR3 sequence (DNA): TGCGCCAGCAGAGGGGCCAGCTCCTACGAGCAGTACTTC.

This clonotype occurred a few times. The CDR3 reads CASSSLPGLPSQYV. The CDR3 region has the DNA TGCGCCAGCAGCTCTCTCCCGGGACTACCATCGCAGTACGTC. The chain joins TRBV5-1 to TRBJ2-7, with 7 bases matching TRBD2. V shed 3 bases, J shed 9 bases, and the junction held 12 bases outside the gene matches. Germline CDR1 reads SGHRS; CDR2 reads YFSETQ. The CDR3 is 14 amino acids.

This clonotype has only a few counts. This chain uses TRBV4-2 with TRBJ1-5, with 7 bases fitting TRBD1. Germline V gene data show CDR1 as LGHNA and CDR2 as YNFKEQ. The CDR3 loop spans 14 amino acids. V lost 2 bases, J lost 6 bases, and 4 bases stayed unmatched. This CDR3 is CASSQPGGSQPQHF. In nucleotides, the CDR3 is TGTGCCAGCAGCCAACCAGGGGGAAGTCAGCCCCAGCATTTT.

The V and J genes are TRBV6-6 and TRBJ2-3; the D is unclear. V was cut by 5 bases and J by 2 bases, with 8 bases left in between. Germline-derived CDR1 and CDR2 are MNHNY and SVGAGI (reference sequence). The CDR3 length is 13 residues. The CDR3 DNA is TGTGCCAGCAGTGGCGCTTACACAGATACGCAGTATTTT. As protein: CASSGAYTDTQYF.

The chain combines TRBV21-1 with TRBJ2-7. TRBV21-1 is a listed pseudogene. The CDR3 has 14 amino acids. CDR3 DNA: TGTGCCAGCAGCCGCGTGGGGGCTTCCTACGAGCAGTACGTC. Amino acids: CASSRVGASYEQYV.

The sample holds a few counts of this clonotype. The chain joins TRBV20-1 to TRBJ2-5; either TRBD1 or TRBD2 may fit D (6 bases each). Germline V CDR1 and CDR2: DFQATT, SNEGSKA (reference sequence). The germline V and J ends were trimmed by 5 bases and 6 bases, with 16 bases remaining between them. This CDR3 has 13 residues. The CDR3: CSAWGANIQTQYF. The CDR3 coding sequence is TGCAGTGCTTGGGGGGCTAATATCCAGACCCAGTACTTC.

The chain employs TRBV7-9 and TRBJ2-3; weak D call: TRBD2 (6 bases). Germline V gene lookup returns CDR1 SEHNR and CDR2 FQNEAQ (reference sequence). CDR3 length equals 16 residues. Deletions cut 4 bases from V and 4 bases from J, with 18 bases between. The CDR3 loop reads CASSSQLARGSDTQYF. The CDR3 nucleotides are TGTGCCAGCAGCTCCCAACTAGCAAGGGGTTCAGATACGCAGTATTTT.

This clonotype has just a few counts. The chain has TRBV20-1 and TRBJ2-7, with 7 bases that match TRBD2. This CDR3 is 12 amino acids long. Germline CDR1 is DFQATT and CDR2 is SNEGSKA (reference sequence). V shed 6 bases, J shed 2 bases, and the junction held 4 bases outside the gene matches. The CDR3 loop reads CSAGGTTYEQYV. The CDR3 DNA follows: TGCAGTGCCGGGGGGACCACCTACGAGCAGTACGTC.

This chain joins TRBV5-1 and TRBJ1-1; TRBD1 might be the D (5 bases). V lost 0 bases, J lost 13 bases, and 16 bases lay in between. This CDR3 region has 13 residues. The V gene's germline CDR1 is SGHRS and CDR2 YFSETQ. The CDR3 DNA reads as TGCGCCAGCAGCTTGGATGCTGGGGCGGACGTTTTCTTT. Its protein is CASSLDAGADVFF. The complete variable domain, with remaining parts taken from reference TRBV5-1 and TRBJ1-1, reads KAGVTQTPRYLIKTRGQQVTLSCSPISGHRSVSWYQQTPGQGLQFLFEYFSETQRNKGNFPGRFSGRQFSNSRSEMNVSTLELGDSALYLCASSLDAGADVFFGQGTRLTVV.

This clonotype appeared a single time. The chain carries TRBV4-3 and TRBJ2-3, with D maybe TRBD1 (5 bases). The V end was cut by 4 bases, the J end by 5 bases, with 13 bases between. The CDR3 has 14 residues. CDR1 and CDR2 (germline): LGHNA, YSLEER. In nucleotides, the CDR3 is TGCGCCAGCAGCCCCAGGGTGGTCGGAGATACGCAGTATTTT. Protein sequence: CASSPRVVGDTQYF.

The table lists this clonotype with many counts. The rearrangement links TRBV7-3 to TRBJ2-6, with D unresolved. The V gene's germline CDR1 is SGHTA and CDR2 FQGTGA. The CDR3 sequence is 15 residues long. Trimming took 4 bases from V and 0 from J, leaving 7 bases between them. CDR3 protein: CASSSGLSGANVLTF. Here the CDR3 DNA reads TGTGCCAGCAGCTCGGGTCTCTCTGGGGCCAACGTCCTGACTTTC. Full variable domain (rest looked up from reference TRBV7-3 and TRBJ2-6): GAGVSQTPSNKVTEKGKYVELRCDPISGHTALYWYRQSLGQGPEFLIYFQGTGAADDSGLPNDRFFAVRPEGSVSTLKIQRTERGDSAVYLCASSSGLSGANVLTFGAGSRLTVL.

This chain uses TRBV11-2 with TRBJ2-7; D is perhaps TRBD2 (6 bases). The CDR3 length is 15 residues. Trimming removed 5 bases at V and 2 bases at J, with 16 bases between. The germline CDR1 and CDR2 sequences are SGHAT and FQNNGV. For the CDR3, the DNA is TGTGCCAGCAGCCCCGGCAGGGACTCCGCCTACGAGCAGTACTTC. Protein: CASSPGRDSAYEQYF.